This record looks at one T cell receptor (beta chain) sequence and its context. Its recognized antigen is unknown. No per-base quality is available; no much larger clone lies one base away. This record comes from a study of T-cell reconstitution after alpha-beta-depleted transplantation in children (dated by TCRdb to the mid-2010s). Regarding the study in general: Using TCR repertoire profiling, the study quantitatively followed how T-cell immune reconstitution unfolded in children after TCRalphabeta/CD19-depleted allogeneic hematopoietic cell transplantation.

The treatment or condition label here, explained by the study, means: allogeneic hematopoietic cell transplantation with graft depleted of TCRalphabeta T cells and CD19 B cells. Transplant recipients were children who received TCRalphabeta/CD19-depleted allogeneic hematopoietic cell grafts. Points the paper makes about the study in general: The apparently early alphabetaT-cell count recovery about two months after transplant was reportedly dependent on only several hundred rapidly expanded clones derived from non-depleted graft cells. The frequencies of hyperexpanded clones fell over the following months, and after one year, T-cell counts and TCRbeta diversity were mostly attributed to newly produced T cells. The high TCRbeta diversity at day 60 in some patients was ascribed to recipient T cells and intrathymic progenitors that had survived conditioning.

The library came from PCR. The reads were generated on an Illumina HiSeq 2500. TCR libraries were prepared with molecular barcoding, using unique molecular identifiers to normalize TCRbeta repertoire quantification. TCRdb reprocessed the public reads (quality trimming at Q25 with fastp, clone calling with MiXCR) and kept in-frame beta chains. All rows with the same CDR3 protein become a single entry with the most common DNA and genes. For this sample there are 610,000 or so distinct CDR3 sequences; over 25% appear just once. The top ten clonotypes cover less than 40% of the sample. This clonotype originated in a boy less than two years old with Wiskott-Aldrich syndrome, due to receive a stem cell transplant. The sequences come from PBMCs, collected before TCRalphabeta/CD19-depleted stem cell transplant.

The CDR3 amino acid sequence is: CASRNGEGGTEAFF. The nucleotides are TGTGCCAGCAGGAATGGGGAGGGAGGCACTGAAGCTTTCTTT. This receptor chain uses TRBV2 and TRBJ1-1; the D segment cannot be called with confidence. Counted from cysteine to phenylalanine, this CDR3 has 14 amino acids. Of the read, only the CDR3 DNA is kept; its 42 bases are in frame from base 1. The CDR1 and CDR2 encoded by the germline V gene are SNHLY and FYNNEI. Trimming removed 6 bases from V and 4 bases from J, leaving 15 bases between the germline ends.